These 29 T cell receptor beta chains share one sample of origin, sequenced in a study of CD8+CD57+ T cells in acquired aplastic anemia. It was patients with CD8+CD57+ cell expansion by flow cytometry who were chosen for sequencing. Profiles of TCR beta VDJ and CDR3 were generated from a genomic DNA template. MiXCR was run by TCRdb on the reads, yielding one entry per CDR3 protein. This sample yields 200,000 or so distinct CDR3 sequences, of which roughly 50% are seen a single time; around 20% belongs to the top ten. Sample: sorted CD4+, CD8+, or CD8+CD57+ T cells (not recorded which) from PBMCs. The receptors here all came from a human donor with aplastic anemia.

The chain is built from TRBV5-1 and TRBJ1-3; D gene uncertain. Trimming cost V 3 bases and J 0 bases, with 10 bases left between them. This CDR3 region has 15 residues. Germline V gene lookup returns CDR1 SGHRS and CDR2 YFSETQ. CDR3 sequence reads: CASSSKGNSGNTIYF. CDR3 bases: TGCGCCAGCAGCTCAAAGGGAAACTCTGGAAACACCATATATTTT.

J is TRBJ1-4 and V is TRBV12-3 or TRBV12-4; TRBD1 is a possible D gene (5 bases). V gave up 5 bases and J gave up 11 bases, with 15 bases separating them. The CDR3 has 13 amino acids. Here the CDR3 reads CASSPGTWGKLFF. The CDR3 coding sequence is TGTGCCAGCAGTCCCGGAACGTGGGGGAAACTGTTTTTT.

This sequence joins TRBV19 and TRBJ1-2; a weak D match, TRBD1 (5 bases). Trimming took off 3 bases at V and 4 bases at J, with 15 bases between the two ends. Germline CDR1 is LNHDA and CDR2 is SQIVND (reference sequence). CDR3 length: 15 residues. The CDR3 loop reads CASSMDWRGGYGYTF. The CDR3 DNA sequence: TGTGCCAGTAGTATGGACTGGCGGGGGGGCTATGGCTACACCTTC.

This clonotype was observed at least ten times. CDR3 nucleotide sequence: TGTGCCACCAGCAGCGGGGGAGCACAGGATACGCAGTATTTT. This sequence encodes CATSSGGAQDTQYF. The chain employs TRBV24-1 and TRBJ2-3; 8 nucleotides match TRBD2. This CDR3 has 14 residues. Germline values: CDR1 KGHDR, CDR2 SFDVKD. J gave up 6 bases and V 7 bases, and 8 bases lay outside the gene matches.

The chain carries TRBV15 and TRBJ2-5, with TRBD2 matching over 12 bases. Germline-derived CDR1 and CDR2 are LNHNV and YYDKDF (reference sequence). The CDR3 has 14 amino acids. Losses at the gene ends were 2 bases for V and 5 bases for J; bases not matched to a gene: 0. In nucleotides, the CDR3 is TGTGCCACCAGCAGACTAGCGGGGGGGGAGACCCAGTACTTC. It specifies CATSRLAGGETQYF. Looking up the rest from reference TRBV15 and TRBJ2-5 gives the full variable domain: DAMVIQNPRYQVTQFGKPVTLSCSQTLNHNVMYWYQQKSSQAPKLLFHYYDKDFNNEADTPDNFQSRRPNTSFCFLDIRSPGLGDTAMYLCATSRLAGGETQYFGPGTRLLVL.

The V and J genes are TRBV5-1 and TRBJ2-7; D is unclear. The ends were cut back, 4 bases at V and 1 base at J, with 9 bases in the middle. The CDR3 has 13 residues. Germline V gives CDR1 SGHRS, CDR2 YFSETQ. The CDR3 bases are TGCGCCAGCAGCGCGGTCCGTTCCTACGAGCAGTACTTC. This translates into CASSAVRSYEQYF.

Worth noting for this clonotype: Possible read error: a much larger clone is one base away. The chain links TRBV12-3 or TRBV12-4 to TRBJ2-1, with D possibly TRBD2 on 6 matching bases. This CDR3 has 16 residues. V lost 3 bases to trimming and J lost 6 bases, with 18 bases between them. The CDR3 DNA reads as TGTGCCAGCAGTTTGGGAGGAGGGATTCTTCCCAATGAGCAGTTCTTC. Its protein product is CASSLGGGILPNEQFF.

The gene calls are TRBV25-1 and TRBJ2-3; 12 nucleotides align to TRBD2. After removal of 4 bases from V and 4 bases from J, the junction contained 3 bases not matched to a gene. CDR1 and CDR2 from the germline V gene are MGHDK and SYGVNS. The CDR3 loop spans 15 amino acids. CDR3 in DNA: TGTGCCAGCAGTGCCCTAGCGGGAGGGCCAGATACGCAGTATTTT. The encoded protein is CASSALAGGPDTQYF.

About this clonotype itself: This may come from a read error, since a much larger clone is one base off. The gene calls are TRBV6-6 and TRBJ1-2, with a possible D match to TRBD1 (6 bases). The CDR3 loop spans 13 amino acids. Germline V gives CDR1 MNHNY, CDR2 SVGAGI (reference sequence). CDR3: CAGSYRVKARYTF. The CDR3 DNA sequence: TGTGCCGGCAGTTACAGGGTTAAAGCTCGCTACACCTTC.

V is TRBV7-9 and J is TRBJ1-3; no clear D. Trimming cost V 5 bases and J 0 bases, with 8 bases left between them. From germline, CDR1 is SEHNR and CDR2 FQNEAQ (reference sequence). The CDR3 sequence is 14 residues long. The CDR3 nucleotides read TGTGCCAGCAGCGCACCGGGCTCTGGAAACACCATATATTTT. This sequence encodes CASSAPGSGNTIYF. Supplemented by reference TRBV7-9 and TRBJ1-3, the full variable domain reads DTGVSQNPRHKITKRGQNVTFRCDPISEHNRLYWYRQTLGQGPEFLTYFQNEAQLEKSRLLSDRFSAERPKGSFSTLEIQRTEQGDSAMYLCASSAPGSGNTIYFGEGSWLTVV.

Ten or more counts support this clonotype. This rearrangement joins TRBV19 to TRBJ2-3, with 7 nucleotides matching TRBD2. Unmatched junction bases numbered 6, after V lost 9 bases and J lost 0 bases. From germline, CDR1 is LNHDA and CDR2 SQIVND (reference sequence). The CDR3 is made up of 14 amino acids. CDR3 in amino acids: CASRTRGSTDTQYF. DNA of the CDR3: TGTGCCAGCCGGACTAGAGGGAGCACAGATACGCAGTATTTT.

The chain combines TRBV25-1 with TRBJ1-4; D remains unclear. V was shortened by 3 bases and J by 6 bases, with 14 bases between the two germline ends. Per germline, CDR1 MGHDK and CDR2 SYGVNS. This CDR3 contains 15 residues. As DNA, the CDR3 is TGTGCCAGCAGTGAGCTTTGGCAGGAAGATGAAAAACTGTTTTTT. This translates into CASSELWQEDEKLFF.

On this clonotype: This may be a read error, as it is one base from a much larger clone. The final CDR3 position lacks the conserved phenylalanine or tryptophan, pointing to a likely read error. V is TRBV19 and J is TRBJ2-7; a weak D match, TRBD2 (5 bases). Trimming shortened V by 9 bases and J by 7 bases, and 16 bases separated the two germline ends. Germline V gene sequence: CDR1 LNHDA, CDR2 SQIVND (reference sequence). The CDR3 runs 12 residues. This chain's CDR3 is CASSSPGREQYL. The CDR3 DNA reads as TGTGCCAGCAGTTCACCGGGGAGAGAGCAGTACCTC.

The sample holds a few counts of this clonotype. The chain is built from TRBV7-9 and TRBJ2-7; a possible D gene is TRBD1 (6 bases). Trimming stripped 4 bases from V and 3 bases from J, with 13 bases between. This CDR3 is built from 14 residues. Germline V gives CDR1 SEHNR, CDR2 FQNEAQ (reference sequence). This CDR3 is CASSSSRTDYEQYF. The CDR3 nucleotides read TGTGCCAGCAGCTCATCGAGGACAGACTACGAGCAGTACTTC.

Many counts were recorded for this clonotype. This sequence joins TRBV12-5 and TRBJ2-7; 12 bases agree with TRBD1. CDR3 length equals 14 residues. CDR1 and CDR2 (germline): LGHNT, FRNRAP. The V gene end was trimmed by 4 bases and the J gene end by 5 bases; junction bases not matched to a gene: 3. The CDR3 loop is CASGWGTGGHEQYF. The CDR3 region has the DNA TGTGCTAGTGGTTGGGGGACAGGGGGCCACGAGCAGTACTTC.

The rearrangement uses TRBV13 and TRBJ1-2; 7 bases match TRBD1. The V gene's germline CDR1 is PRHDT and CDR2 FYEKMQ (reference sequence). The CDR3 is 14 residues long. V trimming: 5 bases; J trimming: 6 bases; junction bases outside the gene matches: 9. The DNA of the CDR3 is TGTGCCAGCAGCATTCGAACAGGGGCGGATGGCTACACCTTC. Translated, it gives CASSIRTGADGYTF.

This clonotype has only one observation. The rearrangement uses TRBV7-9 and TRBJ2-5; the D gene is possibly TRBD2 (7 bases). V was trimmed by 5 bases and J by 5 bases, leaving 30 bases between them. The CDR3 loop spans 19 amino acids. CDR1 and CDR2 from the germline V gene are SEHNR and FQNEAQ (reference sequence). The CDR3 reads CASSPSPAKGGRAWETQYF. The CDR3 bases are TGTGCCAGCAGCCCTAGTCCGGCCAAGGGGGGGCGGGCCTGGGAGACCCAGTACTTC.

As to this clonotype: This may stem from a read error, because a much larger clone lies one nucleotide away. The missing conserved phenylalanine or tryptophan at the end of this CDR3 makes a read error likely. This chain uses TRBV20-1 with TRBJ2-4, with D possibly being TRBD2 (5 bases). The germline V gene encodes CDR1 DFQATT and CDR2 SNEGSKA (reference sequence). The V end was cut by 6 bases, the J end by 9 bases, with 15 bases between. The CDR3 totals 12 residues. CDR3 protein: CSALGGSGIQYL. As DNA, the CDR3 is TGCAGTGCCCTTGGAGGATCCGGCATTCAGTACCTC.

This clonotype was picked up many times. The chain is built from TRBV7-3 and TRBJ1-5; perhaps TRBD1 as D (6 bases). Trimming took off 5 bases at V and 7 bases at J, with 12 bases between the two ends. Germline lookup yields CDR1 SGHTA and CDR2 FQGTGA. The CDR3 length is 13 residues. In nucleotides, the CDR3 is TGTGCCAGCAGCCCAGGGGTTGGACAGCCCCAGCATTTT. Protein: CASSPGVGQPQHF. Supplemented by reference TRBV7-3 and TRBJ1-5, the full variable domain reads GAGVSQTPSNKVTEKGKYVELRCDPISGHTALYWYRQSLGQGPEFLIYFQGTGAADDSGLPNDRFFAVRPEGSVSTLKIQRTERGDSAVYLCASSPGVGQPQHFGDGTRLSIL.

A remark on this clonotype: A much larger clonotype is one base distant, so this may be a read error. The gene calls are TRBV12-3 or TRBV12-4 and TRBJ1-3, with D unresolved. The CDR3 is 15 amino acids. The ends were cut back, 4 bases at V and 1 base at J, with 11 bases in the middle. CDR3 protein: CASSYRERSGNTIYF. In nucleotides, the CDR3 is TGTGCCAGCAGTTACCGGGAGCGGTCTGGAAACACCATATATTTT.

V is TRBV4-1 and J is TRBJ2-3; TRBD1 agrees at 8 bases. V was clipped by 3 bases and J by 4 bases; unmatched bases: 6. Germline V gives CDR1 MGHRA, CDR2 YSYEKL. The CDR3 sequence is 15 residues long. CDR3 in amino acids: CASSHGQGVADTQYF. Written as DNA, the CDR3 is TGCGCCAGCAGCCACGGACAGGGTGTCGCAGATACGCAGTATTTT.

The chain couples TRBV7-2 to TRBJ2-5, with 8 bases fitting TRBD2. Germline trimming cut 5 bases from V and 1 base from J; bases unmatched to any gene: 3. Germline values: CDR1 SGHTA, CDR2 FQGNSA. CDR3 length: 14 residues. The CDR3 DNA follows: TGTGCCAGCAGCGAGCGGGGGAGCCAAGAGACCCAGTACTTC. Protein sequence: CASSERGSQETQYF.

In its sample, this clonotype was seen many times. The gene calls are TRBV19 and TRBJ1-1; TRBD1 might be the D (5 bases). CDR1 and CDR2 (germline): LNHDA, SQIVND (reference sequence). V was shortened by 4 bases and J by 4 bases, with 19 bases between the two germline ends. The CDR3 sequence is 16 residues long. The DNA of the CDR3 is TGTGCCAGTAGTAGGGACTGGTCGGTCCGTGCCACTGAAGCTTTCTTT. Its protein is CASSRDWSVRATEAFF. Using reference TRBV19 and TRBJ1-1 for the parts outside the CDR3, the full variable domain is DGGITQSPKYLFRKEGQNVTLSCEQNLNHDAMYWYRQDPGQGLRLIYYSQIVNDFQKGDIAEGYSVSREKKESFPLTVTSAQKNPTAFYLCASSRDWSVRATEAFFGQGTRLTVV.

The CDR3 DNA sequence: TGTGCCAGCAGTGTAGGTCCAGGGACTCCCTACGAGCAGTACGTC. Its translation is CASSVGPGTPYEQYV. This sequence joins TRBV2 and TRBJ2-7; weak D call: TRBD2 (6 bases). Germline CDR1 SNHLY, CDR2 FYNNEI. CDR3 length equals 15 residues. The germline V and J ends were trimmed by 4 bases and 2 bases, with 15 bases remaining between them.

This clonotype was observed many times. This sequence joins TRBV20-1 and TRBJ1-5; D not resolved. There are 14 residues in the CDR3. V lost 3 bases and J 2 bases, leaving 11 bases between the germline ends. Germline CDR1 and CDR2: DFQATT and SNEGSKA (reference sequence). CDR3 sequence reads: CSARGGSGNQPQHF. The CDR3 DNA reads TGCAGTGCTAGGGGCGGGAGCGGCAATCAGCCCCAGCATTTT.

Note on this clonotype: This CDR3 fails to terminate in the conserved phenylalanine or tryptophan, so it likely reflects a read error. The chain links TRBV5-6 to TRBJ1-6; D is unresolved. CDR1 and CDR2 (germline): SGHDT, YYEEEE. The CDR3 contains 16 residues. CDR3 in DNA: TGTGCCAGCAGCCCGTACATGGACCCGGCGGATTCACTCCTCCACCTT. This sequence encodes CASSPYMDPADSLLHL.

This clonotype came up a few times. The chain links TRBV24-1 to TRBJ1-2, with D perhaps matching TRBD1 (6 bases). Per germline, CDR1 KGHDR and CDR2 SFDVKD. The CDR3 consists of 15 residues. The V end was cut by 7 bases, the J end by 8 bases, with 22 bases between. The CDR3 spells CATRDSHTGLEGYTF. The CDR3 region has the DNA TGTGCCACCAGGGACAGTCACACAGGGCTGGAAGGCTACACCTTC.

The chain joins TRBV25-1 to TRBJ1-6, with TRBD1 identical over 11 bases. This CDR3 comprises 17 residues. The V gene end was trimmed by 2 bases and the J gene end by 8 bases; junction bases not matched to a gene: 8. Looked up from germline, CDR1 is MGHDK and CDR2 is SYGVNS. CDR3 DNA: TGTGCCAGCAGTGAACCAGGACAGGGGGCGCGTGATTCACCCCTCCACTTT. Amino acids: CASSEPGQGARDSPLHF.

As DNA, the CDR3 is TGTGCCAGCAGCTTAGCGGCGGGGAGCTCCTACGAGCAGTACTTC. Protein: CASSLAAGSSYEQYF. The gene calls are TRBV7-9 and TRBJ2-7, with a weak D call TRBD2 (6 bases). CDR1 and CDR2 (germline): SEHNR, FQNEAQ (reference sequence). The length of the CDR3 is 15 residues. Trimming shortened V by 0 bases and J by 0 bases, and 9 bases separated the two germline ends.